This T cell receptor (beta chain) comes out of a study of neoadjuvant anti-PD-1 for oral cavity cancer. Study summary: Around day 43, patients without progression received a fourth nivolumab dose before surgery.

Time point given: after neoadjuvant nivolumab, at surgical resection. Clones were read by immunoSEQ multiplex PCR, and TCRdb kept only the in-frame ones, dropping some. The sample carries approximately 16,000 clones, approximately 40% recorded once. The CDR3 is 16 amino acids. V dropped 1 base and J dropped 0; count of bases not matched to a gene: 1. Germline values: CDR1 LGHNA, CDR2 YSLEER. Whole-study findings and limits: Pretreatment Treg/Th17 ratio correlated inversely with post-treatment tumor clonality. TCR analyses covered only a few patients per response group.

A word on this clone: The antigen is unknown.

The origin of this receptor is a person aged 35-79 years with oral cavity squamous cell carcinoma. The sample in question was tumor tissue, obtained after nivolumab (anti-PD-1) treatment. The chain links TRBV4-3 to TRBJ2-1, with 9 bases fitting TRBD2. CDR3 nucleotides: TGCGCCAGCAGCCAAGCAGCGGGGGGCTCCTACAATGAGCAGTTCTTC. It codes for CASSQAAGGSYNEQFF.